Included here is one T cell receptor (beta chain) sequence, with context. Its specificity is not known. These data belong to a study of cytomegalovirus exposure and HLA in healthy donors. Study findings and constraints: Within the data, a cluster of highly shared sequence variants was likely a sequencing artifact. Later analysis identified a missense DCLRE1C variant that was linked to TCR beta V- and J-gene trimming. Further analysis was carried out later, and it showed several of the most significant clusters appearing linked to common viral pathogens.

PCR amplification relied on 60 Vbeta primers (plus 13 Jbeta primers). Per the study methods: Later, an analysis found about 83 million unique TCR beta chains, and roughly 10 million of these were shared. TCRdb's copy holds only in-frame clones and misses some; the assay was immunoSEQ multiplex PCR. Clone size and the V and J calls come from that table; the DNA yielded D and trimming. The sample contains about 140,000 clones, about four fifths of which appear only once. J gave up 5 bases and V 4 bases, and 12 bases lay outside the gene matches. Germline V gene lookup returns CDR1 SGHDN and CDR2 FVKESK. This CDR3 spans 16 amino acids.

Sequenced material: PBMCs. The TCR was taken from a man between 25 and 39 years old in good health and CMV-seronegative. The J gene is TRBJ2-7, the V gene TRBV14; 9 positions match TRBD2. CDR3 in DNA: TGTGCCAGCAGCCCGCTGAGCGGGGCGGGAGGGGACGAGCAGTACTTC. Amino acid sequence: CASSPLSGAGGDEQYF.